This TCR beta chain was found in a study of CXCR3-negative and CXCR3-positive naive CD8 T cells. Germline values: CDR1 MDHEN, CDR2 SYDVKM. CDR3 size: 14 residues. In the case of this clonotype: Its antigen remains unidentified.

CD45RO-CCR7+CD27+CD95- defined naive CD8+ T cells. The study made its TRB cDNA libraries by 5' RACE, adding UMI labels. TCRdb reprocessed the 5' RACE reads and reports one entry per CDR3 protein, with no DNA. This sample's clone table lists under 90,000 distinct CDR3 sequences. Study-level results: CXCR3-negative naive cells had less hydrophobic TRB CDR3s than did CXCR3-positive naive cells.

The rearrangement uses TRBV28 and TRBJ1-1; lacking DNA, the TRBD1 call made by TCRdb goes unchecked. Material: naive CXCR3+ CD8+ T cells from blood. The subset denotes: CD45RO-CCR7+CD27+CD95- naive CD8+ T cells expressing CXCR3 (TNR3+). The source of this sequence is a human donor in good health. Some clones in this sample may be carry-over from other donors' samples. This CDR3 reads CASWTRGWRTEAFF.